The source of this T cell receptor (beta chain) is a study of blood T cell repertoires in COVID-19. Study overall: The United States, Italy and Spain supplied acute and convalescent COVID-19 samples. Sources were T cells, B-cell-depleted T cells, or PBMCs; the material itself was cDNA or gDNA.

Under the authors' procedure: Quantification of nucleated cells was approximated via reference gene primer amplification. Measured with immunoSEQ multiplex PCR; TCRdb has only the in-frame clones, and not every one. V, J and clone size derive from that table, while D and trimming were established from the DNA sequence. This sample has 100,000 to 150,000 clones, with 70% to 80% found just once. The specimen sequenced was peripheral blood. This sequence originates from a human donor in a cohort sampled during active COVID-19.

The CDR3 DNA reads TGTGCCAGCAGTCCCAGGAACCGGGACAGGGGAAATGAAAAACTGTTTTTT. Residues: CASSPRNRDRGNEKLFF. The V call is TRBV28, the J call TRBJ1-4; 10 bases match TRBD1. The CDR3 sequence is 17 residues long. Germline CDR1 MDHEN, CDR2 SYDVKM. J lost 5 bases, V lost 5 bases, and 11 bases had no gene match.